The rows below give T cell receptor beta chains drawn from one sample of a study of early T cells in non-severe SARS-CoV-2 infection. TCRdb used MiXCR to reprocess the 5' RACE reads, holding one entry per CDR3 protein. The repertoire has some 82,000 distinct CDR3 sequences, 6% to 7% of them found once; the top ten carry about 7.8%. The sample taken for sequencing was whole blood. All receptors derive from an adult who was a healthcare worker with PCR-confirmed SARS-CoV-2 infection or an uninfected control (not recorded which). Each CDR3 is given with its conserved first and last residue. D genes are given only for firm matches. A row's size may be missing; if present it is once, few, many or a size class.

TGCAGTGCTAGCGATGGTAGGGGCTACGAGCAGTACTTC,CSASDGRGYEQYF,few,TRBV20-1,TRBJ2-7,-
TGTGCCAGCAGCTTATCGGCAGGGTCCGGTACGCAGTATTTT,CASSLSAGSGTQYF,many,TRBV11-3,TRBJ2-3,-
TGTGCCAGCAGCTTAGACAGACTGGTCCAGTACTTC,CASSLDRLVQYF,few,TRBV7-2,TRBJ2-4,-
TGTGCCATCAGTTTAGCGGGAGTGGATGGTGAGACCCAGTACTTC,CAISLAGVDGETQYF,-,TRBV10-3,TRBJ2-5,TRBD2
TGTGCCAGCAGTTATTGGGTTGACGAGCAGTACTTC,CASSYWVDEQYF,-,TRBV6-6,TRBJ2-7,-
TGTGCCAGCAGTGTTTGGCGGGGCGTTTCCAACAATGAGCAGTTCTTC,CASSVWRGVSNNEQFF,many,TRBV2,TRBJ2-1,-
TGTGCCAGCAGCTTGCAGCGGGGGCCGCAAGAGACCCAGTACTTC,CASSLQRGPQETQYF,-,TRBV5-4,TRBJ2-5,TRBD2
TGCAGTGCTAGCCCCGGCAGGGTGGGCACAGATACGCAGTATTTT,CSASPGRVGTDTQYF,few,TRBV20-1,TRBJ2-3,-
TGTGCCAGCAGCGAGACGGGTTTACCCCTCCACTTT,CASSETGLPLHF,-,TRBV7-2,TRBJ1-6,-
TGTGCCAGCTCACCGGCCGTTACAGGGGGCAGCGGGAGACGGACCGGGGAGCTGTTTTTT,CASSPAVTGGSGRRTGELFF,many,TRBV18,TRBJ2-2,-
TGTGCCAGCAGCTTAGCGCGGCGCCCGAGCTCCTACAATGAGCAGTTCTTC,CASSLARRPSSYNEQFF,-,TRBV7-8,TRBJ2-1,-
TGTGCCACCAGCAGAGATCCAATAGCGGAAAACGAGCAGTACTTC,CATSRDPIAENEQYF,many,TRBV15,TRBJ2-7,-
TGTGCCAGCAGCCGCGAGGGGACTCCCTCCTACAATGAGCAGTTCTTC,CASSREGTPSYNEQFF,few,TRBV6-5,TRBJ2-1,-
TGCAGTGCTAGACCTACCGGGACTAGCGGGAGGAGGCGCACAGATACGCAGTATTTT,CSARPTGTSGRRRTDTQYF,many,TRBV20-1,TRBJ2-3,TRBD2
TGTGCCAGCAGCCTACATGGACAGGGTCAGACGGATACGCAGTATTTT,CASSLHGQGQTDTQYF,many,TRBV11-2,TRBJ2-3,TRBD1
TGTGCCAGCAGTAAACAGGGAGGGAAACTGTTTTTT,CASSKQGGKLFF,many,TRBV28,TRBJ1-4,-
TGTGCCAGCAGTTTCTATCGACACTCTGGAAACACCATATATTTT,CASSFYRHSGNTIYF,many,TRBV12-3/TRBV12-4,TRBJ1-3,-
TGTGCCAGCTCTCTGGGGACTCGCTATAATTCACCCCTCCACTTT,CASSLGTRYNSPLHF,-,TRBV18,TRBJ1-6,-
TGCGCCAGCAGCCAAGATCCCGGGCAGAACACTGAAGCTTTCTTT,CASSQDPGQNTEAFF,few,TRBV4-3,TRBJ1-1,-
TGCAGTGCTAGAGCTCGCAGGGTAGGCACTGAAGCTTTCTTT,CSARARRVGTEAFF,-,TRBV20-1,TRBJ1-1,-
TGTGCCAGCAGTTTTAGGGCAGGTCCGTCCTACGAGCAGTACTTC,CASSFRAGPSYEQYF,many,TRBV12-3/TRBV12-4,TRBJ2-7,-
TGTGCCAGCAGCTTATCTGTCGCAGATACGCAGTATTTT,CASSLSVADTQYF,few,TRBV7-6,TRBJ2-3,-
TGTGCCAGCAGTGGACTAGGGAGTAGGAACGAGCAGTACTTC,CASSGLGSRNEQYF,many,TRBV6-5,TRBJ2-7,TRBD2
TGTGCCACCAGCAGATCAGGACAGCAAGAGACCCAGTACTTC,CATSRSGQQETQYF,few,TRBV15,TRBJ2-5,-
TGTGCCAGCAAGAAGGACTTTCAAGAGACCCAGTACTTC,CASKKDFQETQYF,few,TRBV5-4,TRBJ2-5,-
TGTGCCAGCAGCGCTCCCGGGACCCACACAGATACGCAGTATTTT,CASSAPGTHTDTQYF,-,TRBV28,TRBJ2-3,-
TGTGCCAGCAGGACGGGGACAGGGAGGAACGAGCAGTTCTTC,CASRTGTGRNEQFF,few,TRBV2,TRBJ2-1,TRBD1
TGTGCCAGCAAGGACTCGAGCTCCTACAATGAGCAGTTCTTC,CASKDSSSYNEQFF,-,TRBV5-4,TRBJ2-1,-
TGCGCCAGCAGCTTGGGGGACAGAGCTGGTCCTGGCTACACCTTC,CASSLGDRAGPGYTF,many,TRBV5-1,TRBJ1-2,TRBD1
TGTGCCCAAACGGGGGGGCTGGGTGAGCAGTTCTTC,CAQTGGLGEQFF,many,TRBV7-9,TRBJ2-1,TRBD2
TGTGCCAGCAGCTCCACCGGGACTAGTAAACCCTACGAGCAGTACTTC,CASSSTGTSKPYEQYF,few,TRBV7-9,TRBJ2-7,TRBD2
TGTGCCAGTAGTATAGATGGGAGCTCTGGGGCCAACGTCCTGACTTTC,CASSIDGSSGANVLTF,-,TRBV19,TRBJ2-6,-
TGCAGTAGACGGGTCGAGGGACAACTAAATTCACCCCTCCACTTT,CSRRVEGQLNSPLHF,many,TRBV20-1,TRBJ1-6,-